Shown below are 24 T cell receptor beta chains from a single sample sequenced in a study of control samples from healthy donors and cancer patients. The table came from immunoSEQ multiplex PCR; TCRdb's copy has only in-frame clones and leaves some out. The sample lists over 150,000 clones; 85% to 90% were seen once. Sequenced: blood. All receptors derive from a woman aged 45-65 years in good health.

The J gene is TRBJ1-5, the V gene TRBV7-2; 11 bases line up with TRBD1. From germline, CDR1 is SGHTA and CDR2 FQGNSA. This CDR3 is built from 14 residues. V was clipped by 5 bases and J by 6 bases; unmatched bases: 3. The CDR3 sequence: CASSPGTGGQPQHF. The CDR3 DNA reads TGTGCCAGCAGCCCTGGGACAGGGGGTCAGCCCCAGCATTTT.

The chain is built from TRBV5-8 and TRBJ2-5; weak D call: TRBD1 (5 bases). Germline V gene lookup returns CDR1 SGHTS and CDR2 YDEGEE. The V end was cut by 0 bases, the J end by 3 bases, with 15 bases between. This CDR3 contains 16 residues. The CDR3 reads CASSLGLAGSEETQYF. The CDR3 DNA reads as TGTGCCAGCAGCTTGGGATTGGCAGGGTCTGAAGAGACCCAGTACTTC.

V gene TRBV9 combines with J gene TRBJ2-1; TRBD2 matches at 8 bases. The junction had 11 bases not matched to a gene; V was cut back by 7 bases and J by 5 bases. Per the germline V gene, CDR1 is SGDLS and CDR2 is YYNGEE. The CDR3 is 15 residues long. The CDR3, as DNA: TGTGCCAGCCAACGGGGGGGCCTTTGGAACAATGAGCAGTTCTTC. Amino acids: CASQRGGLWNNEQFF.

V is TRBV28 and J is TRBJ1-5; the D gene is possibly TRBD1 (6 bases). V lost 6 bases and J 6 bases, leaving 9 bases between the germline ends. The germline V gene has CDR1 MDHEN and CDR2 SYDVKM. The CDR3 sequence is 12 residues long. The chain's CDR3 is CASRVGGQPQHF. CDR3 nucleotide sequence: TGTGCCAGCAGGGTAGGGGGTCAGCCCCAGCATTTT.

DNA for the CDR3: TGTGCCAGCAGTTGGGACAGAAATCAGCCCCAGCATTTT. It translates to CASSWDRNQPQHF. The V gene is TRBV12-3 or TRBV12-4, the J gene TRBJ1-5, with 7 bases lining up with TRBD1. This CDR3 spans 13 amino acids. J was trimmed by 4 bases and V by 4 bases; bases with no gene match: 1.

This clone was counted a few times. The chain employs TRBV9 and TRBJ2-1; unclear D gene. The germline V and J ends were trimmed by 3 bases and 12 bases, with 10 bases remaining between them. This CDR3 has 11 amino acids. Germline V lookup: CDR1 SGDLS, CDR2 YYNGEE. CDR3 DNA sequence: TGTGCCAGCAGCGGAAACGGGCGGCAGTTCTTC. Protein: CASSGNGRQFF.

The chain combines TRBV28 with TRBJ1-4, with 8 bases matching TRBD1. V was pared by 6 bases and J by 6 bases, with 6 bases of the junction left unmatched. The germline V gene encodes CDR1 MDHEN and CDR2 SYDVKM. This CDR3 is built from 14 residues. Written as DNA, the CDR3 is TGTGCCAGCAGACAGGGGGGGAAGGATGAAAAACTGTTTTTT. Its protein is CASRQGGKDEKLFF.

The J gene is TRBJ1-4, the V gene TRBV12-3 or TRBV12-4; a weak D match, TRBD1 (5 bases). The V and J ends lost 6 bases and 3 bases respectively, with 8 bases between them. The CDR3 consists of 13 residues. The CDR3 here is CASRGGANEKLFF. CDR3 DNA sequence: TGTGCCAGCAGGGGGGGAGCTAATGAAAAACTGTTTTTT.

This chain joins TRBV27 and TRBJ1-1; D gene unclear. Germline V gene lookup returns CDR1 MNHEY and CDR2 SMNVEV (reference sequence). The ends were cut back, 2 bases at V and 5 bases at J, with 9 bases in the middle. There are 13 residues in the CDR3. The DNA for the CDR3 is TGTGCCAGCAGTTTAAATCGGGTAACTGAAGCTTTCTTT. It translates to CASSLNRVTEAFF.

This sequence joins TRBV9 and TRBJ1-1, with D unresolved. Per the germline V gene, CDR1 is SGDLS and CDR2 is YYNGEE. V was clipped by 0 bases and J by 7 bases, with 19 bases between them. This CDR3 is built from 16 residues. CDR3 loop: CASSVDPSASRFEAFF. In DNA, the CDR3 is TGTGCCAGCAGCGTAGACCCTTCAGCCTCAAGGTTTGAAGCTTTCTTT.

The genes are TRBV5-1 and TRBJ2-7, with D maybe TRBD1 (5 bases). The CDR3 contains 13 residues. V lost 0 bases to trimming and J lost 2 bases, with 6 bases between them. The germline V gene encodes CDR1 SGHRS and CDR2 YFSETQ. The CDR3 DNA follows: TGCGCCAGCAGCTTGGAGGGGCCCTACGAGCAGTACTTC. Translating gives CASSLEGPYEQYF.

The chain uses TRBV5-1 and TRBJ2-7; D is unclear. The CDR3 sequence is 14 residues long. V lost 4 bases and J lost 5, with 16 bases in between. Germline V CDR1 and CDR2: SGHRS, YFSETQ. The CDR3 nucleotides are TGCGCCAGCAGCCCCACAGTGGCTTCCGACGAGCAGTACTTC. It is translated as CASSPTVASDEQYF. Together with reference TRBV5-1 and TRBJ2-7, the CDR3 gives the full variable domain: KAGVTQTPRYLIKTRGQQVTLSCSPISGHRSVSWYQQTPGQGLQFLFEYFSETQRNKGNFPGRFSGRQFSNSRSEMNVSTLELGDSALYLCASSPTVASDEQYFGPGTRLTVT.

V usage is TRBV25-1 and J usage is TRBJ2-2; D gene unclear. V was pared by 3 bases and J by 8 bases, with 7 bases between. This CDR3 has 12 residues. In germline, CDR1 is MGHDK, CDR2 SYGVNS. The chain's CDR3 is CASSETPGELFF. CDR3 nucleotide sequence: TGTGCCAGCAGTGAGACCCCGGGGGAGCTGTTTTTT. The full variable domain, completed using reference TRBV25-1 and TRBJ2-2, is EADIYQTPRYLVIGTGKKITLECSQTMGHDKMYWYQQDPGMELHLIHYSYGVNSTEKGDLSSESTVSRIRTEHFPLTLESARPSHTSQYLCASSETPGELFFGEGSRLTVL.

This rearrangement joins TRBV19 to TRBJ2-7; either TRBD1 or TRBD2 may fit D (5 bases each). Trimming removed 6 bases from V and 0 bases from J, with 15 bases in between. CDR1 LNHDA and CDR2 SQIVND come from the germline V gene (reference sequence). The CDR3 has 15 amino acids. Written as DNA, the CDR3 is TGTGCCAGTAGCCGGGGCAGGACCTACTCCTACGAGCAGTACTTC. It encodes CASSRGRTYSYEQYF. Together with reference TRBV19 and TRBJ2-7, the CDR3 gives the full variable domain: DGGITQSPKYLFRKEGQNVTLSCEQNLNHDAMYWYRQDPGQGLRLIYYSQIVNDFQKGDIAEGYSVSREKKESFPLTVTSAQKNPTAFYLCASSRGRTYSYEQYFGPGTRLTVT.

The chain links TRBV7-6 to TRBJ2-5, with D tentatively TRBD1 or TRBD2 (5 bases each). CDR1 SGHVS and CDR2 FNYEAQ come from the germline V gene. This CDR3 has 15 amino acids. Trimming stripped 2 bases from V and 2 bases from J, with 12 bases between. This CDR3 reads CASSLIQDSQETQYF. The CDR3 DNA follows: TGTGCCAGCAGCTTAATACAGGACTCTCAAGAGACCCAGTACTTC.

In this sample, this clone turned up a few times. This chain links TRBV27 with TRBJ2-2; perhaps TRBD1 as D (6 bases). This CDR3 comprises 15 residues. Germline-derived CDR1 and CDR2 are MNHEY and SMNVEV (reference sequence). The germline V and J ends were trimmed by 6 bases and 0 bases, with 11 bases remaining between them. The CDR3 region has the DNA TGTGCCAGCAGGACTACAGGGACGAACACCGGGGAGCTGTTTTTT. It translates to CASRTTGTNTGELFF.

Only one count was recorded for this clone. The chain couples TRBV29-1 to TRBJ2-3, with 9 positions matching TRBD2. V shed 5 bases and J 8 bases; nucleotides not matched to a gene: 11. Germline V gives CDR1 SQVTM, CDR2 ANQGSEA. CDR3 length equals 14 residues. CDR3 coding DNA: TGCAGCGTTTGGCGGGAGGGCAAGCAAGGTACGCAGTATTTT. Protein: CSVWREGKQGTQYF.

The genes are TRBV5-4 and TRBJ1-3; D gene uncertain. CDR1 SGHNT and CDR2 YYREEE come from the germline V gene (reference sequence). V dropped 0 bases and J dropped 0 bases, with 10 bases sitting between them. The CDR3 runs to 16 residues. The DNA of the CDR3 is TGTGCCAGCAGCTTGGGTTCGTCCGGCTCTGGAAACACCATATATTTT. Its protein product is CASSLGSSGSGNTIYF.

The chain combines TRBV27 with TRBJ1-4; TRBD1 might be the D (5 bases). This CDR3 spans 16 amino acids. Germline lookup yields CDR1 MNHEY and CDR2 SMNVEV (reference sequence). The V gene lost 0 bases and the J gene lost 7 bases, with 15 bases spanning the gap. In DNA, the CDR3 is TGTGCCAGCAGTTTATCGCGACAGCCAAGACGTGAAAAACTGTTTTTT. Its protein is CASSLSRQPRREKLFF.

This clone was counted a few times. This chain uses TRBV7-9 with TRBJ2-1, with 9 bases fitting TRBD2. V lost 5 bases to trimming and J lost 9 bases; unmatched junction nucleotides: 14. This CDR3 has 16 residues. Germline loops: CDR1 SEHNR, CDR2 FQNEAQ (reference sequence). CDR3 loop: CASSRRGLAGAGEQFF. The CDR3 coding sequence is TGTGCCAGCAGCCGACGCGGTTTAGCGGGAGCGGGTGAGCAGTTCTTC.

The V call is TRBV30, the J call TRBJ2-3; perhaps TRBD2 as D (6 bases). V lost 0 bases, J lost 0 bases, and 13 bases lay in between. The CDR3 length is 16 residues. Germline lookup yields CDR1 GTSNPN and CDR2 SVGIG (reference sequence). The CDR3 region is CAWSVSGRSSTDTQYF. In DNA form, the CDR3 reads TGTGCCTGGAGTGTATCAGGGAGGTCTAGCACAGATACGCAGTATTTT.

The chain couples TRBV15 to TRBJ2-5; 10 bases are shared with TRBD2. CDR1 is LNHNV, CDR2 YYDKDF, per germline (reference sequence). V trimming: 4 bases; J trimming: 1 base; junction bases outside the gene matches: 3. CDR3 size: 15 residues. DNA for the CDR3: TGTGCCACCAGCATCCGGACTAGCGGCCAAGAGACCCAGTACTTC. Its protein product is CATSIRTSGQETQYF.

This CDR3 reads CASSYLREAFF. The CDR3, as DNA: TGTGCCAGCAGTTACCTTAGGGAAGCTTTCTTT. The V and J genes are TRBV6-2 or TRBV6-3 and TRBJ1-1, with unresolved D. Germline V gene data show CDR1 as MNHEY and CDR2 as SVGEGT. CDR3 length: 11 amino acids. With 2 bases removed from V and 8 bases from J, the gap between germline ends came to 6 bases.

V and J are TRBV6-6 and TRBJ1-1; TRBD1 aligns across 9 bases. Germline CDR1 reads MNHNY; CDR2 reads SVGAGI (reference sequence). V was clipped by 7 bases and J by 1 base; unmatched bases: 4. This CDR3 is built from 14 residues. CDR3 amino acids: CASTTGGQNTEAFF. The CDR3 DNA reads TGTGCCAGCACAACAGGGGGCCAGAACACTGAAGCTTTCTTT.